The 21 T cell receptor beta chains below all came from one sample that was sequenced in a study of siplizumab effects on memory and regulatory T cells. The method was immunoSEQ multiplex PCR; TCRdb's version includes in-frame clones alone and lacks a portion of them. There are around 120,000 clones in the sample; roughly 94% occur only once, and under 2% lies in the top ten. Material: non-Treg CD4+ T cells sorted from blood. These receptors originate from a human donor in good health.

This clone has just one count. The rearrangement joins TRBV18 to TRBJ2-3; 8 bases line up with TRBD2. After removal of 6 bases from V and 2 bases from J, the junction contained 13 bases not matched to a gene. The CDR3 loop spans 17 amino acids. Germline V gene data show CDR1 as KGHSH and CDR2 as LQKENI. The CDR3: CASSPGGLAGPTDTQYF. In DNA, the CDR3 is TGTGCCAGCTCCCCTGGCGGGCTAGCGGGTCCCACAGATACGCAGTATTTT.

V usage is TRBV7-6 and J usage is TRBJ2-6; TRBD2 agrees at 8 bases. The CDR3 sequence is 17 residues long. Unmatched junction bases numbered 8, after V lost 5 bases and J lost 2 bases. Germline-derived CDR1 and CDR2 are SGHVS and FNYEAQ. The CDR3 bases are TGTGCCAGCAGCAATAGCGGGACCTCTACTGGGGCCAACGTCCTGACTTTC. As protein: CASSNSGTSTGANVLTF.

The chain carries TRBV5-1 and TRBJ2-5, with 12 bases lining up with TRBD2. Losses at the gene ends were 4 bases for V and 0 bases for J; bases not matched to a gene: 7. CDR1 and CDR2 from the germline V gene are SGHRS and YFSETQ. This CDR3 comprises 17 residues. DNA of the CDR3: TGCGCCAGCAGCGTCGGACTAGCGGGGAGGTACCAAGAGACCCAGTACTTC. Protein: CASSVGLAGRYQETQYF.

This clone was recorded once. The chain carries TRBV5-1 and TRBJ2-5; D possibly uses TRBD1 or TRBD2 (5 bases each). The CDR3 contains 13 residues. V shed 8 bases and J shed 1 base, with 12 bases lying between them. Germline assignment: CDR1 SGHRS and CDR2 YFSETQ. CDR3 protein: CASQTGAQETQYF. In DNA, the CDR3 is TGCGCCAGTCAGACCGGGGCCCAAGAGACCCAGTACTTC.

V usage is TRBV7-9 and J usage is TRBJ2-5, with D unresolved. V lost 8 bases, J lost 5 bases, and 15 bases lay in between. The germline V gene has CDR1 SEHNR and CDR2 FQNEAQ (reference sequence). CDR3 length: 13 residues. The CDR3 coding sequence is TGTGCCAGCGGAAAAAGAGCGCAGGAGACCCAGTACTTC. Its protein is CASGKRAQETQYF.

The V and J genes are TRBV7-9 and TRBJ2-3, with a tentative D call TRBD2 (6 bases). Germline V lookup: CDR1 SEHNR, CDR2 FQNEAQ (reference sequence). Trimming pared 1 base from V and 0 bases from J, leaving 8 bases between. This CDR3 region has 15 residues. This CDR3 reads CASSLGGTSTDTQYF. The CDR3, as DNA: TGTGCCAGCAGCTTAGGCGGGACTAGCACAGATACGCAGTATTTT.

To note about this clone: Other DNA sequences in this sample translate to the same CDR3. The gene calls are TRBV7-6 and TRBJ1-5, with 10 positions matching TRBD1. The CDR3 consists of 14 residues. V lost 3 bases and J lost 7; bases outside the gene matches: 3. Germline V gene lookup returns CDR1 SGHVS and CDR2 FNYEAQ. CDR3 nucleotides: TGTGCCAGCAGCTTGGGGACAGGGGACCAGCCCCAGCATTTT. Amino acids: CASSLGTGDQPQHF. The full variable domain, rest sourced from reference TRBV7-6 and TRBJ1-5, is GAGVSQSPRYKVTKRGQDVALRCDPISGHVSLYWYRQALGQGPEFLTYFNYEAQQDKSGLPNDRFSAERPEGSISTLTIQRTEQRDSAMYRCASSLGTGDQPQHFGDGTRLSIL.

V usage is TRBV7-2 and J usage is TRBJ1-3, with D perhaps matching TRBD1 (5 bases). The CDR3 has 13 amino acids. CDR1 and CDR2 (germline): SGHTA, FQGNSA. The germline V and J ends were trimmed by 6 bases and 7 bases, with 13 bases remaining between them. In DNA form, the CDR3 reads TGTGCCAGCAGTCGGGACCCGGTTAACACCATATATTTT. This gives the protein CASSRDPVNTIYF.

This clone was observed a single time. The CDR3 sequence is CASSESRLAAYEQYF. The CDR3, as DNA: TGCGCCAGCAGTGAGTCAAGACTAGCGGCCTACGAGCAGTACTTC. J is TRBJ2-7 and V is TRBV10-1; 9 positions agree with TRBD2. Germline assignment: CDR1 WNHNN and CDR2 SYGVQD (reference sequence). CDR3 length: 15 residues. V shed 0 bases and J 2 bases; nucleotides not matched to a gene: 2.

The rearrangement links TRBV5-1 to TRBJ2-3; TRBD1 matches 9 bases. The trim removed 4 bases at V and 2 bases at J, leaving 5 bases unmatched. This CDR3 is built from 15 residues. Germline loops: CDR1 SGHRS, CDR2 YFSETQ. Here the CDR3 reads CASSPTGGPTDTQYF. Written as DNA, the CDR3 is TGCGCCAGCAGCCCGACAGGGGGTCCCACAGATACGCAGTATTTT.

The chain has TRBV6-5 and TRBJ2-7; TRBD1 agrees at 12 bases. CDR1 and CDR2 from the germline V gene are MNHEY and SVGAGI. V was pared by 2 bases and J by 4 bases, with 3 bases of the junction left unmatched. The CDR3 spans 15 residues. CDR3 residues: CASSYGDRGLYEQYF. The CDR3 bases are TGTGCCAGCAGTTACGGGGACAGGGGGCTTTACGAGCAGTACTTC.

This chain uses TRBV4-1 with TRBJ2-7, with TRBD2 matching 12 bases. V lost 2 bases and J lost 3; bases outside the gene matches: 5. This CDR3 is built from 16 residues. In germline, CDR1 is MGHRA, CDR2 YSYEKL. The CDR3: CASSQPGLAGIYEQYF. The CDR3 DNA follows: TGCGCCAGCAGCCAACCGGGACTAGCGGGTATCTACGAGCAGTACTTC.

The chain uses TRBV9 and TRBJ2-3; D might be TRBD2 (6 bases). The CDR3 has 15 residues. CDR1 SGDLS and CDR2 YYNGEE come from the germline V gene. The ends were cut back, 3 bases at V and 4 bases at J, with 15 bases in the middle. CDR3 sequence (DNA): TGTGCCAGCAGCGCCTTGACTAGAGGCGCAGATACGCAGTATTTT. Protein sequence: CASSALTRGADTQYF.

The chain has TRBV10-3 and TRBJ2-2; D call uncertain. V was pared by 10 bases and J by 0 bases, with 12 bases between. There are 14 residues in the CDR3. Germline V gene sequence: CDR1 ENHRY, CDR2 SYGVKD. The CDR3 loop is CASRLGPNTGELFF. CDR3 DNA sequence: TGTGCCAGCAGACTTGGACCGAACACCGGGGAGCTGTTTTTT.

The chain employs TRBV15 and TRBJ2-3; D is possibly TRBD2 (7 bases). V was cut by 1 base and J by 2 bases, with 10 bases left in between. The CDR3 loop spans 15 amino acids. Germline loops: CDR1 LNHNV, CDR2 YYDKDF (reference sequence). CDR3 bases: TGTGCCACCAGCAGAGGCGGGGGCGTCACAGATACGCAGTATTTT. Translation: CATSRGGGVTDTQYF.

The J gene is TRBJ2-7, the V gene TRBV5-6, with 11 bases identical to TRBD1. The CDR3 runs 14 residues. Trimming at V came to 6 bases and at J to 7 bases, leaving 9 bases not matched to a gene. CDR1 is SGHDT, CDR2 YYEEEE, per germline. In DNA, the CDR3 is TGTGCCAGCAATATGGACAGGGGGCTGGAAGAGCAGTACTTC. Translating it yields CASNMDRGLEEQYF.

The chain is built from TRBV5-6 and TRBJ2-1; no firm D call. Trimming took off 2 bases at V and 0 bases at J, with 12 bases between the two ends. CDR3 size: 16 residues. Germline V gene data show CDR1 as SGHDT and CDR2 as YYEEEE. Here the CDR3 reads CASSLLGQSSYNEQFF. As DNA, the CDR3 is TGTGCCAGCAGCTTATTAGGGCAGAGCTCCTACAATGAGCAGTTCTTC.

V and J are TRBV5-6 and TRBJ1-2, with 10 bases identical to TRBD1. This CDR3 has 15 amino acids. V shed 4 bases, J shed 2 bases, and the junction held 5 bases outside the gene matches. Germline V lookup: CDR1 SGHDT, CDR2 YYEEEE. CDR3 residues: CASSLGQGSNYGYTF. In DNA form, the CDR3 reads TGTGCCAGCAGCCTGGGACAGGGGAGCAACTATGGCTACACCTTC.

The CDR3 DNA is TGTGCCAGCAGCCTATTCGGGTACACCGGGGAGCTGTTTTTT. This codes for CASSLFGYTGELFF. The rearrangement uses TRBV14 and TRBJ2-2; D gene uncertain. In germline, CDR1 is SGHDN, CDR2 FVKESK. The CDR3 covers 14 residues. Between the trimmed V and J ends, which lost 4 bases and 3 bases, there was a span of 9 bases.

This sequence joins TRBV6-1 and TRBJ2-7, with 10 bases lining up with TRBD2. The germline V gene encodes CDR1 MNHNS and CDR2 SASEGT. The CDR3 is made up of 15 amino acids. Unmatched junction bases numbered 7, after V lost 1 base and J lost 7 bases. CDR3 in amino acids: CASSEDSSGSTEQYF. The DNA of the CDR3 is TGTGCCAGCAGTGAAGACTCTAGCGGGAGCACGGAGCAGTACTTC.

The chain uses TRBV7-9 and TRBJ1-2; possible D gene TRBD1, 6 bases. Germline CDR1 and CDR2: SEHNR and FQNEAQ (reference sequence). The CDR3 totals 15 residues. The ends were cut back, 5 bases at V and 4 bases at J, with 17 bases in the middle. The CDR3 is CASSPQGGGGYGYTF. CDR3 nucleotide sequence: TGTGCCAGCAGCCCTCAGGGTGGGGGCGGCTATGGCTACACCTTC.